The 22 T cell receptor beta chains listed next were all sequenced from one sample in a study of blood T cell repertoires in COVID-19. Here immunoSEQ multiplex PCR was the method, and the copy in TCRdb shows in-frame clones only, minus some. The sample lists some 74,000 clones, over 65% occurring once. The sequencing input was peripheral blood. Every receptor here comes from a woman at least 80 years old with acute or convalescent COVID-19.

The V and J genes are TRBV11-3 and TRBJ2-3; the match to TRBD2 covers 8 bases. The CDR3 is 14 residues long. CDR1 is SGHNT and CDR2 is YENEEA in the germline V gene. V gave up 5 bases and J gave up 2 bases; unmatched junction bases: 3. The CDR3 sequence: CASSPGGVTDTQYF. The CDR3 region has the DNA TGTGCCAGCAGCCCGGGGGGGGTCACAGATACGCAGTATTTT.

This clone has only one observation. At one end the junction does not follow the germline gene, possibly because of a read error. CDR3: CSASLAQLDNHF. The CDR3 DNA follows: TGCAGTGCTAGTTTGGCGCAACTAGATAACCACTTC. The J gene is TRBJ2-5, the V gene TRBV20-1; a possible D gene is TRBD2 (5 bases). Germline CDR1 and CDR2: DFQATT and SNEGSKA (reference sequence). The CDR3 is 12 amino acids.

The V gene is TRBV9, the J gene TRBJ2-1, with D hard to call. The V gene's germline CDR1 is SGDLS and CDR2 YYNGEE. Trimming stripped 0 bases from V and 0 bases from J, with 10 bases between. The CDR3 loop spans 16 amino acids. The CDR3 DNA reads as TGTGCCAGCAGCGTAGATGTCAGGAACTCCTACAATGAGCAGTTCTTC. Amino acid sequence: CASSVDVRNSYNEQFF. Filled out from reference TRBV9 and TRBJ2-1, the complete variable domain reads DSGVTQTPKHLITATGQRVTLRCSPRSGDLSVYWYQQSLDQGLQFLIQYYNGEERAKGNILERFSAQQFPDLHSELNLSSLELGDSALYFCASSVDVRNSYNEQFFGPGTRLTVL.

The chain links TRBV4-1 to TRBJ2-1, with 8 nucleotides matching TRBD2. The V and J ends lost 0 bases and 4 bases, in that order; junction bases with no gene match: 5. Per the germline V gene, CDR1 is MGHRA and CDR2 is YSYEKL. The CDR3 loop spans 16 amino acids. The CDR3 DNA is TGCGCCAGCAGCCAAGAGAGTACTAGCGGTTACAATGAGCAGTTCTTC. The encoded protein is CASSQESTSGYNEQFF.

The chain combines TRBV4-1 with TRBJ2-7, with 9 bases aligning to TRBD1. CDR1 is MGHRA, CDR2 YSYEKL, per germline. J was trimmed by 5 bases and V by 4 bases; bases with no gene match: 6. This CDR3 is built from 14 residues. CDR3 sequence (DNA): TGCGCCAGCAGCCTTGGGACAGGGTTAGACGAGCAGTACTTC. Translated: CASSLGTGLDEQYF.

The chain is built from TRBV5-1 and TRBJ1-2; TRBD1 matches 8 bases. V was pared by 4 bases and J by 6 bases, with 5 bases of the junction left unmatched. Per germline, CDR1 SGHRS and CDR2 YFSETQ. This CDR3 contains 13 residues. CDR3 protein: CASSVQGADGYTF. The DNA of the CDR3 is TGCGCCAGCAGCGTTCAGGGGGCTGATGGCTACACCTTC.

The chain uses TRBV7-7 and TRBJ2-1, with TRBD2 identical over 10 bases. Trimming cost V 1 base and J 4 bases; bases outside gene matches: 4. Germline V gene lookup returns CDR1 SSHAT and CDR2 FNYEAQ (reference sequence). This CDR3 spans 16 amino acids. CDR3 sequence reads: CASSLGLLAGYNEQFF. The CDR3 DNA sequence: TGTGCCAGCAGCTTAGGGTTACTAGCGGGGTACAATGAGCAGTTCTTC.

The chain couples TRBV18 to TRBJ2-7; D possibly corresponds to TRBD1 (5 bases). V dropped 4 bases and J dropped 4 bases, with 8 bases sitting between them. This CDR3 region has 12 residues. Germline-derived CDR1 and CDR2 are KGHSH and LQKENI. The CDR3 spells CASSLDSYEQYF. CDR3 DNA: TGTGCCAGCTCACTTGACAGTTACGAGCAGTACTTC.

V usage is TRBV24-1 and J usage is TRBJ2-1, with TRBD2 matching 9 bases. Looked up from germline, CDR1 is KGHDR and CDR2 is SFDVKD. V lost 4 bases to trimming and J lost 5 bases; unmatched junction nucleotides: 11. The CDR3 is made up of 17 amino acids. The CDR3 sequence is CATSDPSSGISNNEQFF. DNA for the CDR3: TGTGCCACCAGTGACCCCTCTAGCGGGATATCTAACAATGAGCAGTTCTTC.

The chain carries TRBV3-1 (or the pseudogene TRBV3-2) and TRBJ2-2, with TRBD2 matching 7 bases. V shed 4 bases and J 6 bases; nucleotides not matched to a gene: 5. The CDR3 loop spans 14 amino acids. Germline lookup yields CDR1 LGHDT and CDR2 YNNKEL (reference sequence). Written as DNA, the CDR3 is TGTGCCAGCAGCCCATGGGGGGGAGCCGGGGAGCTGTTTTTT. Translation gives CASSPWGGAGELFF.

The chain is built from TRBV3-1 (or the pseudogene TRBV3-2) and TRBJ2-7; 7 bases fit TRBD1. J was trimmed by 1 base and V by 2 bases; bases with no gene match: 14. The CDR3 covers 18 residues. CDR1 and CDR2 (germline): LGHDT, YNNKEL (reference sequence). In DNA form, the CDR3 reads TGTGCCAGCAGCCAAAGGCAAGGGCAACAGGGGCGATCCTACGAGCAGTACTTC. It is translated as CASSQRQGQQGRSYEQYF.

The sample holds a few counts of this clone. This chain links TRBV5-1 with TRBJ2-2; TRBD1 matches 8 bases. The germline CDR1 and CDR2 sequences are SGHRS and YFSETQ. The CDR3 sequence is 16 residues long. The ends lost 2 bases at V and 0 bases at J; junction bases unmatched: 3. CDR3 in DNA: TGCGCCAGCAGCTTACAGGGGGTCCCGAACACCGGGGAGCTGTTTTTT. It codes for CASSLQGVPNTGELFF.

J is TRBJ2-3 and V is TRBV4-1; 10 bases align to TRBD2. CDR1 is MGHRA and CDR2 is YSYEKL in the germline V gene. CDR3 length: 17 amino acids. V dropped 2 bases and J dropped 5; count of bases not matched to a gene: 10. CDR3: CASSQPASGRRGDTQYF. The CDR3 DNA is TGCGCCAGCAGCCAACCGGCTAGCGGGAGACGGGGAGATACGCAGTATTTT.

The chain links TRBV11-1 to TRBJ1-2, with 10 bases lining up with TRBD1. The CDR3 contains 15 residues. CDR1 is SGHAT, CDR2 FQDESV, per germline (reference sequence). The V and J ends lost 5 bases and 4 bases, in that order; junction bases with no gene match: 7. The CDR3 sequence: CASSTSRQGAYGYTF. CDR3 DNA: TGTGCCAGCAGCACATCCAGACAGGGGGCCTATGGCTACACCTTC.

The chain couples TRBV12-3 or TRBV12-4 to TRBJ2-2, with D possibly matching TRBD1 (5 bases). The ends were cut back, 8 bases at V and 7 bases at J, with 11 bases in the middle. The CDR3 length is 12 residues. Written as DNA, the CDR3 is TGTGCCAGCTGCCAGGGCGTCGGGGAGCTGTTTTTT. Protein: CASCQGVGELFF.

V gene TRBV7-9 combines with J gene TRBJ2-5; D gene ambiguous. The CDR3 extends over 13 amino acids. V lost 4 bases, J lost 5 bases, and 11 bases lay in between. Germline assignment: CDR1 SEHNR and CDR2 FQNEAQ (reference sequence). The CDR3 sequence is CASSSPVSETQYF. CDR3 in DNA: TGTGCCAGCAGCTCCCCAGTTTCGGAGACCCAGTACTTC.

V and J are TRBV19 and TRBJ2-2, with 7 bases identical to TRBD1. This CDR3 region has 15 residues. CDR1 and CDR2 from the germline V gene are LNHDA and SQIVND (reference sequence). J lost 5 bases, V lost 7 bases, and 10 bases had no gene match. In nucleotides, the CDR3 is TGTGCCAGTACGGGACACAGGGGTTGGACCGGGGAGCTGTTTTTT. Protein sequence: CASTGHRGWTGELFF.

The rearrangement joins TRBV7-9 to TRBJ1-1, with D unresolved. Trimming took off 7 bases at V and 7 bases at J, with 10 bases between the two ends. The CDR3 has 11 residues. Germline CDR1 reads SEHNR; CDR2 reads FQNEAQ (reference sequence). The CDR3 bases are TGTGCCAGCACCCTGGTACTTGAAGCTTTCTTT. Translating it yields CASTLVLEAFF.

This chain uses TRBV15 with TRBJ2-1; the match to TRBD2 covers 8 bases. The CDR3 length is 15 residues. The V gene's germline CDR1 is LNHNV and CDR2 YYDKDF (reference sequence). With 3 bases clipped from V and 5 bases from J, the junction kept 6 bases outside the gene matches. CDR3 sequence: CATSSLAGLNNEQFF. CDR3 nucleotides: TGTGCCACCAGCAGCCTAGCGGGCCTCAACAATGAGCAGTTCTTC.

The V gene is TRBV7-9, the J gene TRBJ2-1; TRBD2 matches 13 bases. The germline V gene encodes CDR1 SEHNR and CDR2 FQNEAQ (reference sequence). V gave up 5 bases and J gave up 10 bases; unmatched junction bases: 5. The CDR3 sequence is 14 residues long. CDR3 residues: CASSPPGLAGEQFF. DNA of the CDR3: TGTGCCAGCAGCCCCCCGGGACTAGCGGGAGAGCAGTTCTTC.

The chain employs TRBV5-4 and TRBJ2-1, with TRBD2 matching over 11 bases. The CDR3 is made up of 18 amino acids. CDR1 and CDR2 (germline): SGHNT, YYREEE (reference sequence). The V and J ends lost 0 bases and 3 bases, in that order; junction bases with no gene match: 8. The CDR3 spells CASSLGRLAGSLYNEQFF. DNA of the CDR3: TGTGCCAGCAGCTTGGGGAGACTAGCGGGGTCCCTCTACAATGAGCAGTTCTTC.

V and J are TRBV2 and TRBJ1-1; 9 bases align to TRBD1. Trimming took 6 bases from V and 4 from J; bases not matched to a gene: 3. Germline CDR1 SNHLY, CDR2 FYNNEI. CDR3 length: 13 residues. DNA of the CDR3: TGTGCCAGCAGCTTGACAGGGGGCACTGAAGCTTTCTTT. Its protein product is CASSLTGGTEAFF.